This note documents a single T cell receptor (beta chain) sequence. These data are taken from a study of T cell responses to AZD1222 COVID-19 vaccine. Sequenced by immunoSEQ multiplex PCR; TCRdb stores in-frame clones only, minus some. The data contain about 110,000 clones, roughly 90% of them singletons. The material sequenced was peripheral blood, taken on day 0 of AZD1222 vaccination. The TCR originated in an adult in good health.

As DNA, the CDR3 is TGTGCCAGCAGCCCTAACAGGGGGCAGAATCAGCCCCAGCATTTT. Amino acids: CASSPNRGQNQPQHF. V usage is TRBV5-4 and J usage is TRBJ1-5; 9 nucleotides align to TRBD1. The CDR3 is 15 residues long. Germline V gene sequence: CDR1 SGHNT, CDR2 YYREEE (reference sequence). Trimming cost V 4 bases and J 4 bases; bases outside gene matches: 6.